Below, 28 T cell receptor beta chains from the same sample are listed, as sequenced in a study of T-cell memory formation after mild COVID-19. TCRdb re-derived calls from the 5' RACE reads in MiXCR, one entry per CDR3 protein. The top ten clones hold about 30% of a sample with about 140,000 distinct CDR3 sequences, more than 13% of them seen once. Sequenced input: PBMCs or a T cell subset sorted from them (not recorded which). The origin of the receptors is an adult woman who had mild COVID-19 (a few samples of this study predate the infection). Cell type and time point are not known.

This chain uses TRBV20-1 with TRBJ1-1, with unresolved D. Germline values: CDR1 DFQATT, CDR2 SNEGSKA (reference sequence). The CDR3 has 13 residues. Between the trimmed V and J ends, which lost 1 base and 1 base, there was a span of 7 bases. CDR3 in DNA: TGCAGTGCTAGAGTGGGTGAGAACACTGAAGCTTTCTTT. Translating it yields CSARVGENTEAFF.

CDR3 DNA sequence: TGCAGCACCCTGACTAGTATAGAGACCCAGTACTTC. It encodes CSTLTSIETQYF. V is TRBV29-1 and J is TRBJ2-5; D is possibly TRBD2 (6 bases). V was shortened by 8 bases and J by 4 bases, with 14 bases between the two germline ends. Per germline, CDR1 SQVTM and CDR2 ANQGSEA. This CDR3 region has 12 residues.

By share, this clonotype counts as medium-sized. This sequence joins TRBV14 and TRBJ2-1; D may match TRBD1 or TRBD2 (5 bases each). Trimming stripped 4 bases from V and 5 bases from J, with 18 bases between. This CDR3 has 16 amino acids. CDR1 and CDR2 from the germline V gene are SGHDN and FVKESK. CDR3 sequence reads: CASSPVPVGRDNEQFF. The CDR3 bases are TGTGCCAGCAGCCCAGTACCGGTGGGGCGGGACAATGAGCAGTTCTTC.

V usage is TRBV5-1 and J usage is TRBJ2-1, with 8 positions matching TRBD2. Looked up from germline, CDR1 is SGHRS and CDR2 is YFSETQ. CDR3 length: 14 amino acids. V trimming: 1 base; J trimming: 8 bases; junction bases outside the gene matches: 5. The CDR3: CASSLKAGEDEQFF. The CDR3 bases are TGCGCCAGCAGCTTGAAAGCGGGAGAAGATGAGCAGTTCTTC. The whole variable domain, remainder taken from reference TRBV5-1 and TRBJ2-1, is KAGVTQTPRYLIKTRGQQVTLSCSPISGHRSVSWYQQTPGQGLQFLFEYFSETQRNKGNFPGRFSGRQFSNSRSEMNVSTLELGDSALYLCASSLKAGEDEQFFGPGTRLTVL.

The chain recombines TRBV12-3 or TRBV12-4 with TRBJ2-7; 9 nucleotides line up with TRBD2. V trimming: 5 bases; J trimming: 0 bases; junction bases outside the gene matches: 14. The CDR3 covers 18 residues. CDR3 sequence (DNA): TGTGCCAGCAGTCCCAAGGGGACTAGCTACTTAGACTCCTACGAGCAGTACTTC. The encoded protein is CASSPKGTSYLDSYEQYF.

This clonotype was detected ten times or more. The chain couples TRBV4-3 to TRBJ2-2, with D perhaps TRBD2 (5 bases). The CDR3 runs 14 residues. V was cut by 7 bases and J by 0 bases, with 9 bases left in between. Germline CDR1 LGHNA, CDR2 YSLEER. In DNA form, the CDR3 reads TGCGCCAGCACCCTCGGGGCGAACACCGGGGAGCTGTTTTTT. It translates to CASTLGANTGELFF.

This clonotype was counted only a few times. V and J are TRBV7-9 and TRBJ1-1; D call uncertain. V was trimmed by 7 bases and J by 2 bases, leaving 14 bases between them. The CDR3 loop spans 14 amino acids. Germline V gives CDR1 SEHNR, CDR2 FQNEAQ (reference sequence). Here the CDR3 DNA reads TGTGCCAGCAAAGATAGAGGGTCTAACACTGAAGCTTTCTTT. Protein product: CASKDRGSNTEAFF.

This clonotype was observed a handful of times. Here the CDR3 reads CASSSDETGNYEQYF. The CDR3 coding sequence is TGCGCCAGCAGCTCAGACGAGACGGGAAACTACGAGCAGTACTTC. The rearrangement joins TRBV5-1 to TRBJ2-7; D possibly corresponds to TRBD2 (5 bases). Trimming took off 3 bases at V and 3 bases at J, with 16 bases between the two ends. This CDR3 has 15 amino acids. CDR1 and CDR2 from the germline V gene are SGHRS and YFSETQ.

V is TRBV29-1 and J is TRBJ2-3; no reliable D call. The CDR3 spans 13 residues. V lost 2 bases, J lost 3 bases, and 9 bases lay in between. Germline V gene sequence: CDR1 SQVTM, CDR2 ANQGSEA. The DNA of the CDR3 is TGCAGCGTTGAACCGGGTTTGACAGATACGCAGTATTTT. The encoded protein is CSVEPGLTDTQYF.

The DNA for the CDR3 is TGTGCCAGCAGTTACCGGGATGTAGACAATGAGCAGTTCTTC. Translating gives CASSYRDVDNEQFF. The chain uses TRBV6-6 and TRBJ2-1; TRBD2 is a possible D gene (5 bases). In germline, CDR1 is MNHNY, CDR2 SVGAGI (reference sequence). CDR3 length equals 14 residues. With 2 bases removed from V and 5 bases from J, the gap between germline ends came to 10 bases.

Only a few counts were recorded for this clonotype. This chain links TRBV24-1 with TRBJ1-5; 9 nucleotides agree with TRBD1. From germline, CDR1 is KGHDR and CDR2 SFDVKD. The CDR3 consists of 17 residues. V lost 2 bases to trimming and J lost 2 bases; unmatched junction nucleotides: 6. CDR3 nucleotide sequence: TGTGCCACCAGTGATTCCACAGGGGGCGCCGGCAATCAGCCCCAGCATTTT. This encodes CATSDSTGGAGNQPQHF.

This clonotype was recorded at least ten times. A junction end diverges from the germline sequence, so it may reflect a read error. The chain combines TRBV7-2 with TRBJ2-7; 8 bases match TRBD1. Germline CDR1 is SGHTA and CDR2 is FQGNSA. This CDR3 is built from 14 residues. This CDR3 reads CASSLGGQGYEQYF. CDR3 in DNA: TGTGCCAGCAGTTTAGGAGGACAGGGCTACGAGCAGTACTTC.

CDR3 residues: CASSQTLLAGSDTQYF. CDR3 coding DNA: TGCGCCAGCAGCCAAACCCTTCTAGCAGGATCAGATACGCAGTATTTT. This chain joins TRBV4-1 and TRBJ2-3; D is perhaps TRBD2 (5 bases). The CDR3 has 16 residues. Germline loops: CDR1 MGHRA, CDR2 YSYEKL. Trimming took 2 bases from V and 4 from J, leaving 16 bases between them.

In its sample, this clonotype was seen many times. The rearrangement links TRBV20-1 to TRBJ2-5; tentative D call: TRBD2 (6 bases). The CDR3 has 13 amino acids. The V end lost 3 bases, the J end lost 0 bases, and 8 bases lay between the germline ends. Germline loops: CDR1 DFQATT, CDR2 SNEGSKA (reference sequence). This CDR3 is CSASRDYQETQYF. The DNA of the CDR3 is TGCAGTGCTAGCAGGGACTACCAAGAGACCCAGTACTTC.

The table lists this clonotype with a few counts. V usage is TRBV6-2 or TRBV6-3 and J usage is TRBJ2-5; D may correspond to TRBD1 or TRBD2 (5 bases each). The CDR3 spans 11 residues. Trimming stripped 4 bases from V and 5 bases from J, with 5 bases between. The germline gives CDR1 MNHEY, CDR2 SVGEGT. The CDR3 here is CASSWGETQYF. The DNA of the CDR3 is TGTGCCAGCAGTTGGGGGGAGACCCAGTACTTC.

There are a few counts of this clonotype. The rearrangement uses TRBV7-3 and TRBJ1-5; 7 nucleotides align to TRBD1. Germline lookup yields CDR1 SGHTA and CDR2 FQGTGA. The CDR3 runs 13 residues. Losses at the gene ends were 5 bases for V and 7 bases for J; bases not matched to a gene: 5. The CDR3: CASSPQGGQPQHF. CDR3 in DNA: TGTGCCAGCAGCCCTCAGGGGGGGCAGCCCCAGCATTTT.

The chain couples TRBV13 to TRBJ2-1; tentative D call: TRBD2 (7 bases). CDR1 PRHDT and CDR2 FYEKMQ come from the germline V gene (reference sequence). V was clipped by 9 bases and J by 5 bases, with 20 bases between them. This CDR3 contains 15 residues. The CDR3 loop reads CASAGAGHGDNEQFF. CDR3 DNA: TGTGCCAGTGCGGGAGCGGGACATGGCGACAATGAGCAGTTCTTC.

This clonotype appeared a few times. V usage is TRBV4-1 and J usage is TRBJ2-7, with a possible D match to TRBD2 (7 bases). The CDR3 loop spans 14 amino acids. Germline values: CDR1 MGHRA, CDR2 YSYEKL. Trimming took off 2 bases at V and 3 bases at J, with 11 bases between the two ends. Written as DNA, the CDR3 is TGCGCCAGCAGCCAAAACAGGGACTACTACGAGCAGTACTTC. This encodes CASSQNRDYYEQYF.

In this sample, this clonotype turned up a few times. The chain recombines TRBV9 with TRBJ2-1; D not certain. Germline V gene data show CDR1 as SGDLS and CDR2 as YYNGEE. CDR3 size: 18 residues. The V gene lost 0 bases and the J gene lost 0 bases, with 16 bases spanning the gap. CDR3 residues: CASSVAPSRSYSYNEQFF. The CDR3, as DNA: TGTGCCAGCAGCGTAGCCCCCTCCAGGAGCTACTCCTACAATGAGCAGTTCTTC.

V gene TRBV7-9 combines with J gene TRBJ1-1; D gene uncertain. V was pared by 10 bases and J by 0 bases, with 12 bases between. This CDR3 comprises 13 residues. The germline V gene has CDR1 SEHNR and CDR2 FQNEAQ (reference sequence). The CDR3 spells CAIRVGVNTEAFF. The DNA of the CDR3 is TGTGCCATCCGAGTCGGGGTGAACACTGAAGCTTTCTTT.

This sequence joins TRBV7-3 and TRBJ2-1; D is unresolved. The length of the CDR3 is 15 residues. Looked up from germline, CDR1 is SGHTA and CDR2 is FQGTGA. Trimming took 5 bases from V and 1 from J, leaving 12 bases between them. The CDR3 coding sequence is TGTGCCAGCAGCAGTCGGTTGGGTTCCTACAATGAGCAGTTCTTC. Protein sequence: CASSSRLGSYNEQFF. The variable domain in full, with the rest retrieved from reference TRBV7-3 and TRBJ2-1, is GAGVSQTPSNKVTEKGKYVELRCDPISGHTALYWYRQSLGQGPEFLIYFQGTGAADDSGLPNDRFFAVRPEGSVSTLKIQRTERGDSAVYLCASSSRLGSYNEQFFGPGTRLTVL.

This clonotype was seen a few times. V is TRBV7-6 and J is TRBJ2-1; TRBD2 agrees at 13 bases. CDR3 length equals 17 residues. CDR1 is SGHVS, CDR2 FNYEAQ, per germline. V lost 4 bases to trimming and J lost 2 bases; unmatched junction nucleotides: 5. The CDR3 DNA sequence: TGTGCCAGCAGCTCCTGGACTAGCGGGAGTACCTACAATGAGCAGTTCTTC. This sequence encodes CASSSWTSGSTYNEQFF.

This clonotype was picked up a small number of times. The chain recombines TRBV6-5 with TRBJ1-2; D call uncertain. Germline CDR1 is MNHEY and CDR2 is SVGAGI. The CDR3 contains 14 residues. Trimming removed 3 bases at V and 0 bases at J, with 8 bases between. The CDR3: CASSYSASNYGYTF. In DNA form, the CDR3 reads TGTGCCAGCAGTTATTCGGCCTCTAACTATGGCTACACCTTC.

This clonotype was detected once. The J gene is TRBJ2-1, the V gene TRBV2; 7 bases fit TRBD1. This CDR3 has 14 residues. Germline CDR1 and CDR2: SNHLY and FYNNEI. After removal of 6 bases from V and 2 bases from J, the junction contained 4 bases not matched to a gene. CDR3 protein: CASRRQGPYNEQFF. The CDR3 DNA sequence: TGTGCCAGCAGAAGACAGGGCCCCTACAATGAGCAGTTCTTC.

The J gene is TRBJ1-2, the V gene TRBV4-3; D perhaps matches TRBD1 (5 bases). Trimming left V 4 bases short and J 2 bases short, with 17 bases between. This CDR3 spans 16 amino acids. Germline CDR1 is LGHNA and CDR2 is YSLEER. CDR3 bases: TGCGCCAGCAGCCCAGTGTGGCAGGGTGGAAACTATGGCTACACCTTC. Translating it yields CASSPVWQGGNYGYTF.

This sequence joins TRBV9 and TRBJ2-3; 10 bases align to TRBD2. CDR1 is SGDLS and CDR2 is YYNGEE in the germline V gene. Trimming removed 0 bases from V and 3 bases from J; junction bases left unmatched: 1. CDR3 length: 15 residues. This CDR3 is CASSVGTSGTDTQYF. CDR3 nucleotide sequence: TGTGCCAGCAGCGTAGGGACTAGCGGTACAGATACGCAGTATTTT.

The gene calls are TRBV12-3 or TRBV12-4 and TRBJ2-1, with TRBD2 matching over 12 bases. Trimming at V came to 6 bases and at J to 6 bases, leaving 6 bases not matched to a gene. The CDR3 consists of 15 residues. The CDR3, as DNA: TGTGCCAGCAGCTGGACTAGCGGGGTCGGCAATGAGCAGTTCTTC. This sequence encodes CASSWTSGVGNEQFF.

This clonotype was counted between two and nine times. The chain joins TRBV4-2 to TRBJ2-5; 13 bases are a match to TRBD2. V lost 4 bases to trimming and J lost 5 bases; unmatched junction nucleotides: 16. The CDR3 is 19 residues long. Germline values: CDR1 LGHNA, CDR2 YNFKEQ. This chain's CDR3 is CASSPVTSGGAVLRETQYF. Here the CDR3 DNA reads TGTGCCAGCAGCCCAGTCACTAGCGGGGGGGCCGTACTCCGTGAGACCCAGTACTTC.